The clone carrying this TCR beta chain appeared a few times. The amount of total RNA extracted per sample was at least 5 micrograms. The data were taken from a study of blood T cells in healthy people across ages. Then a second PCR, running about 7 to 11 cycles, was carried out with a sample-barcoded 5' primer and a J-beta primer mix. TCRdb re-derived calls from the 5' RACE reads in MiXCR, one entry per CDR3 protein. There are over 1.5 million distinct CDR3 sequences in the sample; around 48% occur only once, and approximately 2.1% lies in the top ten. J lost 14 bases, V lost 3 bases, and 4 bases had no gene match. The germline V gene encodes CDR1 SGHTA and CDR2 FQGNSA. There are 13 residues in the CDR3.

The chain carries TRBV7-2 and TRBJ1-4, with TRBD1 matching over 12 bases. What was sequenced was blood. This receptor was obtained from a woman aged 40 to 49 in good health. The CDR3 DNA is TGTGCCAGCAGCTTGGGACAGGGGGCGCGGCTGTTTTTT. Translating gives CASSLGQGARLFF.